This T cell receptor beta chain was sequenced for a study of naive and memory T cell subsets. There are many counts of this clonotype. Its cognate antigen is unknown. Whole-study results and caveats: Potentially, T cell activation and differentiation skew this RNA-based measurement.

Trimming left V 6 bases short and J 5 bases short, with 9 bases between. The CDR3 is 12 amino acids. Looked up from germline, CDR1 is MNHNS and CDR2 is SASEGT. Four PCR rounds used nested alpha and beta constant region primers plus the SP2 primer. Alpha and beta constant region primers primed reverse transcription for blood and skin samples. MiXCR was run by TCRdb on the UMI-ligation and nested PCR reads, yielding one entry per CDR3 protein. The sample yields more than 20,000 distinct CDR3 sequences, 5.2% seen once. An oligonucleotide containing a UMI was ligated to the 3' end of TCR cDNA. Whole-blood samples were 2.5 to 3 ml of peripheral blood from healthy adult volunteers. Reverse transcription used DNase-treated unsorted total RNA, aiming for roughly 1 to 1,100 ng.

Sequenced input: blood. The chain carries TRBV6-1 and TRBJ2-3; the D is unclear. This TCR derives from an adult in good health. The CDR3 here is CASSWHRDTQYF. The CDR3 nucleotides are TGTGCCAGCAGCTGGCACAGAGATACGCAGTATTTT.